This T cell receptor beta chain was sequenced in a study of spatial heterogeneity in lung cancer. At the level of the study: Matched bulk RNA-seq yielded a T cell transcriptional module score. Counts of TCR transcripts in tumor regions correlated strongly with that score. Overall study findings and caveats: Tumor mutation counts were tracked by expanded intratumoral alpha and beta TCR counts.

Time point meaning: sample taken at primary tumor resection. Unsorted whole RNA samples from tumor, nontumor lung or frozen PBMC were sequenced. As for this clonotype: What it binds is unknown.

Every TCR cDNA molecule carried a tag that served as a unique molecular identifier. TCRdb independently ran MiXCR on the 5' RACE reads; one entry per CDR3 protein. The sample has 15,000 to 20,000 distinct CDR3 sequences, around 6.8% seen once; the top ten hold about 23%. Germline CDR1 is MNHEY and CDR2 is SVGEGT. V shed 7 bases and J shed 8 bases, with 17 bases lying between them. The CDR3 has 13 residues. This chain joins TRBV6-2 or TRBV6-3 and TRBJ1-2; no clear D gene. The sequences come from lung tumor tissue, collected at surgery. This sequence originates from a male donor with early-stage non-small cell lung cancer. The CDR3 DNA reads TGTGCCAGCACCTCATCAGTGCACGGCGGCTACACCTTC. Its translation is CASTSSVHGGYTF.